This is a list of T cell receptor beta chains from one sample in a study of blood T cells in healthy people across ages. Each CDR3 protein gets one entry after TCRdb re-called the 5' RACE reads with MiXCR. In the table there are 1,800,000 or so distinct CDR3 sequences, around 40% of which are singletons. Input material: blood. The receptor source for this set is a human donor in good health. Each CDR3 is given with its conserved first and last residue. A D gene is named only where the DNA matches it firmly. Size values are once, few and many counts, or a class for expanded clones, and some rows have none.

d_gene	abundance	j_gene	v_gene	CDR3aa	CDR3nt
TRBD1	-	TRBJ1-5	TRBV6-2/TRBV6-3	CASSFTGVRQPQHF	TGTGCCAGCAGTTTTACAGGGGTCAGACAGCCCCAGCATTTT
-	-	TRBJ1-2	TRBV4-1	CASSQGPQAAYGYTF	TGCGCCAGCAGCCAAGGGCCGCAGGCCGCCTATGGCTACACCTTC
-	-	TRBJ1-1	TRBV7-3	CASSFGIRGTEAFF	TGTGCCAGCAGCTTCGGGATTAGAGGCACTGAAGCTTTCTTT
-	-	TRBJ2-1	TRBV7-2	CASTIASGSYNEQFF	TGTGCCAGCACGATCGCCTCGGGATCTTACAATGAGCAGTTCTTC
-	-	TRBJ1-1	TRBV10-3	CATRSTAMNTEAFF	TGTGCCACCCGATCGACAGCTATGAACACTGAAGCTTTCTTT
-	-	TRBJ1-3	TRBV20-1	CSASLQGSGNTIYF	TGCAGTGCTAGTTTGCAGGGCTCTGGAAACACCATATATTTT
TRBD2	once	TRBJ2-3	TRBV7-2	CASSLAVTRGLWTDTQYF	TGTGCCAGCAGCTTAGCGGTTACAAGGGGACTATGGACAGATACGCAGTATTTT
TRBD2	-	TRBJ2-3	TRBV28	CASRPLAGRSTDTQYF	TGTGCCAGCAGACCGTTAGCGGGGAGGAGCACAGATACGCAGTATTTT
-	-	TRBJ1-1	TRBV5-1	CASTLPGGTTEAFF	TGCGCCAGCACCCTCCCAGGCGGGACCACTGAAGCTTTCTTT
TRBD2	-	TRBJ2-3	TRBV5-1	CASTALRGKADTQYF	TGCGCCAGCACCGCCCTGCGGGGGAAGGCAGATACGCAGTATTTT
TRBD1	-	TRBJ1-1	TRBV7-9	CAGSLGGGLGRTEAFF	TGTGCCGGCAGCTTAGGAGGGGGCCTGGGTAGGACTGAAGCTTTCTTT
-	few	TRBJ1-2	TRBV7-2	CASTRDTYGYTF	TGTGCCAGCACCCGGGACACGTATGGCTACACCTTC
-	-	TRBJ2-1	TRBV11-2	CASSFQFSSYNEQFF	TGTGCCAGCAGCTTTCAGTTCAGCTCCTACAATGAGCAGTTCTTC
TRBD2	-	TRBJ2-5	TRBV12-3/TRBV12-4	CASSLVAGERETQYF	TGTGCCAGCAGTTTAGTAGCGGGGGAGAGGGAGACCCAGTACTTC
-	few	TRBJ2-1	TRBV5-6	CASSLLGPLEFF	TGTGCCAGCAGCTTGTTGGGGCCTTTGGAGTTCTTC
TRBD1	-	TRBJ1-2	TRBV20-1	CSATTRYDREIHGYTF	TGCAGTGCTACCACGCGATACGACAGGGAAATTCATGGCTACACCTTC
TRBD1	-	TRBJ2-6	TRBV11-2	CASSSNRGGANVLTF	TGTGCCAGCAGCTCCAACAGGGGTGGGGCCAACGTCCTGACTTTC
-	few	TRBJ2-1	TRBV4-1	CASSLRQNSYNEQFF	TGCGCCAGCAGCCTCCGACAGAACTCCTACAATGAGCAGTTCTTC
-	many	TRBJ2-4	TRBV7-2	CASSLEPWIIQYF	TGTGCCAGCAGCTTAGAGCCTTGGATCATTCAGTACTTC
-	-	TRBJ2-3	TRBV4-1	CASSHPETVALTDTQYF	TGCGCCAGCAGCCACCCCGAGACAGTTGCCTTAACAGATACGCAGTATTTT
-	-	TRBJ2-7	TRBV29-1	CSVVSRDTIGEQYF	TGCAGCGTTGTTTCCCGGGACACTATCGGCGAGCAGTACTTC
TRBD1	-	TRBJ2-7	TRBV25-1	CASSERTGTSYEQYF	TGTGCCAGCAGTGAACGGACAGGGACATCCTACGAGCAGTACTTC
TRBD1	-	TRBJ2-1	TRBV20-1	CSAMGQRGSYEQFF	TGCAGTGCTATGGGACAGAGAGGATCCTACGAGCAGTTCTTC
TRBD1	few	TRBJ1-2	TRBV9	CASSVNPGTEIYGYTF	TGTGCCAGCAGCGTAAACCCCGGGACAGAGATCTATGGCTACACCTTC
-	-	TRBJ2-1	TRBV7-9	CASSLGESGSSYNEQFF	TGTGCCAGCAGCTTAGGGGAGTCCGGGAGCTCCTACAATGAGCAGTTCTTC
-	few	TRBJ2-5	TRBV5-1	CASSLVWWHAGWEQYF	TGCGCCAGCAGCTTGGTTTGGTGGCACGCCGGGTGGGAGCAGTACTTC
-	-	TRBJ2-7	TRBV7-9	CASSLGGLPSEQYF	TGTGCCAGCAGCTTAGGTGGCCTTCCCTCCGAGCAGTACTTC
-	few	TRBJ1-6	TRBV28	CASRATESPLHF	TGTGCCAGCAGAGCCACAGAGTCACCCCTCCACTTT
TRBD2	few	TRBJ2-1	TRBV4-1	CVSSQDGVAGYNEQFF	TGCGTCAGCAGCCAAGATGGGGTAGCGGGTTACAATGAGCAGTTCTTC
-	many	TRBJ2-3	TRBV29-1	CSVDAGGTDTQYF	TGCAGCGTTGACGCAGGGGGCACAGATACGCAGTATTTT
-	few	TRBJ1-2	TRBV4-2	CASSQDRAEAYGYTF	TGTGCCAGCAGCCAAGATAGAGCGGAGGCCTATGGCTACACCTTC